A selection of T cell receptor beta chains follows, all from one sample in a study of shared clonotypes between healthy human individuals. The data were produced by immunoSEQ multiplex PCR, yet TCRdb's version contains in-frame clones alone and is incomplete. The top ten hold around 0.29% of the sample, which has about 380,000 clones, roughly 96% seen once. The sequencing sample was made of memory CD8+ T cells sorted from blood. The receptors derive from a man younger than 40 in good health. The conserved cysteine and the conserved F or W are not part of the CDR3 here. The order of the fields is V gene, CDR3 protein.

>TRBV28
ASRRGYGSYEQY
>TRBV27
ASSASGQSWIAKLF
>TRBV28
ASRDLYYEQY
>TRBV6-6
ASSYAGTGGDTQY
>TRBV1
TSSPPGSGSSYNEQF
>TRBV4-2
ASREDRRVGNTIY
>TRBV9
ASSGLKNNEQF
>TRBV6-1
ASNPRGDYGYT
>TRBV30
AWSVGGAKAQY
>TRBV6-4
ARSETGGARTDTQY
>TRBV2
ASRSTGGNQPQH
>TRBV19
ARRQVDQPQH
>TRBV10-3
AISETNYGYT
>TRBV5-8
ASSLAWTGYTEQF
>TRBV5-1
ASSSTGGVGETQY
>TRBV25-1
ASSSRGRFYGYT
>TRBV5-1
ASSEGTSRNEQF
>TRBV2
ASRYSQDSSYNSPLH
>TRBV27
ASSLTGGYGYT
>TRBV7-2
ASSFRDRDSDTQY
>TRBV9
ASSVDTPYEQY
>TRBV4-2
ASSQDLGYEQY
>TRBV7-9
ASSVGEQY